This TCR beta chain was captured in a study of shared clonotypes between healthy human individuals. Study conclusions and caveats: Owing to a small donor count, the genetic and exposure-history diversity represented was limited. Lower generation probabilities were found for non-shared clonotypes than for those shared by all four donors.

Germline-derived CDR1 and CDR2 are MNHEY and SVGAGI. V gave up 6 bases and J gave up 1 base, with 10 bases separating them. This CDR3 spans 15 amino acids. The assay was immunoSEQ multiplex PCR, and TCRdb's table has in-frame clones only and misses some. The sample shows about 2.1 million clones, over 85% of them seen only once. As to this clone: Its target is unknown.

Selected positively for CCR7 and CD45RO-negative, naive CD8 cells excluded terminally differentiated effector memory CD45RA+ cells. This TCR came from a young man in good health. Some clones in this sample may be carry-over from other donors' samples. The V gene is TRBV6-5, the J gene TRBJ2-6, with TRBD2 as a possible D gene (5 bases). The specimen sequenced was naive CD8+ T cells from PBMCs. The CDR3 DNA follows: TGTGCCAGCAGGAGCGGTTGGTCTGGGGCCAACGTCCTGACTTTC. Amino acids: CASRSGWSGANVLTF.